The 4 T cell receptor beta chains in this list originate from one sample, sequenced in a study of regulatory T cells in long-lasting Graves disease. This sample's time point: persistent/refractory GD, antithyroid drugs over 5 years with positive TRAb. From PBMCs, RNA was extracted and then used to make the TCR library. Assembly of TCR beta libraries relied on iRepertoire HTBI primers together with Arm-PCR of CDR3 regions. MiXCR, run by TCRdb on the multiplex PCR reads, gives a single entry per CDR3 protein. This sample has nearly 350,000 distinct CDR3 sequences; roughly 21% occur once, and the top ten carry 29%. This specimen was peripheral blood mononuclear cells (PBMCs), taken when the disease was refractory, from a patient treated with antithyroid drugs. Receptors originate from a female donor with Graves disease.

This clonotype was counted at least ten times. The V call is TRBV20-1, the J call TRBJ2-5, with D maybe TRBD2 (6 bases). Germline CDR1 DFQATT, CDR2 SNEGSKA (reference sequence). V lost 0 bases and J 4 bases, leaving 15 bases between the germline ends. CDR3 length equals 15 residues. Written as DNA, the CDR3 is TGCAGTGCTAGAGATCGCGGTAGCGGCGGAGAGACCCAGTACTTC. Translation: CSARDRGSGGETQYF.

This clonotype has more than one count but fewer than ten. V is TRBV18 and J is TRBJ1-1, with 7 bases identical to TRBD1. The CDR3 extends over 14 amino acids. Germline lookup yields CDR1 KGHSH and CDR2 LQKENI. The ends lost 5 bases at V and 7 bases at J; junction bases unmatched: 10. CDR3 sequence reads: CASSRQGAGIEAFF. CDR3 nucleotides: TGTGCCAGCTCAAGACAGGGAGCGGGCATTGAAGCTTTCTTT.

Turning to this clonotype: This sequence may be a read error, since a much larger clone differs from it by one base. The V and J genes are TRBV11-3 and TRBJ1-1; a possible D gene is TRBD1 (6 bases). Germline V gene lookup returns CDR1 SGHNT and CDR2 YENEEA. CDR3 size: 15 residues. The CDR3 DNA sequence: TGTGCCAGCACCTTCAGGGGAAGTAAGAACACTGTAGCTTTCTTT. Protein: CASTFRGSKNTVAFF.

This clonotype occurred many times. V gene TRBV11-3 combines with J gene TRBJ1-1, with D hard to call. The germline CDR1 and CDR2 sequences are SGHNT and YENEEA. V lost 1 base and J lost 1, with 4 bases in between. The CDR3 extends over 13 amino acids. The chain's CDR3 is CASSLVTNTEAFF. CDR3 DNA: TGTGCCAGCAGCTTAGTTACGAACACTGAAGCTTTCTTT.